This T cell receptor (beta chain) comes out of a study of blood T cell repertoires in COVID-19. On the study more broadly: COVID-19 samples, acute and convalescent, were from the United States, Italy and Spain. The analysed material was cDNA or gDNA that came from T cells, B-cell-depleted T cells, or PBMCs.

Trimming took off 5 bases at V and 3 bases at J, with 13 bases between the two ends. CDR1 SEHNR and CDR2 FQNEAQ come from the germline V gene (reference sequence). CDR3 length: 15 amino acids. Per the authors' pipeline: Cell counts per sample came from amplifying reference gene primers. Sequenced by immunoSEQ multiplex PCR; TCRdb stores in-frame clones only, minus some. That table supplies the V and J calls and clone size; D and trimming were determined from the DNA. This sample has 81,000 or so clones, with roughly 92% found just once. Input material: peripheral blood. The receptor's source is a woman aged 55-75 years with active COVID-19. V usage is TRBV7-9 and J usage is TRBJ1-4; TRBD1 might be the D (6 bases). For the CDR3, the DNA is TGTGCCAGCAGCCCCACGGCAGGGGCTAATGAAAAACTGTTTTTT. This encodes CASSPTAGANEKLFF.